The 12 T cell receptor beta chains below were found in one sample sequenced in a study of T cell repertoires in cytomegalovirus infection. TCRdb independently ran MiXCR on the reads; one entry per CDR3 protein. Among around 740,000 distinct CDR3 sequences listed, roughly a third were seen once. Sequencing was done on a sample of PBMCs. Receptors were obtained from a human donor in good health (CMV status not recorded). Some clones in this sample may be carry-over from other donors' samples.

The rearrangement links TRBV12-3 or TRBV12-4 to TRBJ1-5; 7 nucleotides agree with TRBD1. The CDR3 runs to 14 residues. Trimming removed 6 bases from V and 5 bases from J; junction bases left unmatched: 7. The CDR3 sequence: CASRSTGPDQPQHF. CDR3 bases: TGTGCCAGCAGGTCGACAGGGCCCGATCAGCCCCAGCATTTT.

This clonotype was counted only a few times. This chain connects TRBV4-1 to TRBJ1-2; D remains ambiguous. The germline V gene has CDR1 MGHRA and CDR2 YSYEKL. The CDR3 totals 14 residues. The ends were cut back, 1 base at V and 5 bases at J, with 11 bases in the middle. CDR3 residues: CASSQGKEGYGYTF. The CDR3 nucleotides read TGCGCCAGCAGCCAAGGAAAGGAGGGATATGGCTACACCTTC.

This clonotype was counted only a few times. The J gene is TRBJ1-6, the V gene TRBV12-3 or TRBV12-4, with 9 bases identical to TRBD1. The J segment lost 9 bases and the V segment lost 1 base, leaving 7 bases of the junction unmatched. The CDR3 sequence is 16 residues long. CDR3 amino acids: CASSLGSRQGVSPLHF. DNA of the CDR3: TGTGCCAGCAGTTTAGGGTCGAGACAGGGGGTTTCACCCCTCCACTTT.

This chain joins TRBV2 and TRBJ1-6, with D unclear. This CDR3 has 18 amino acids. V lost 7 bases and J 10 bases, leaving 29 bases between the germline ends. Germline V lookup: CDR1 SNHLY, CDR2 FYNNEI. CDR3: CASKVEKGAVLLASPLHF. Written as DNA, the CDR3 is TGTGCCAGCAAAGTGGAAAAGGGAGCGGTCCTTCTTGCGTCACCCCTCCACTTT.

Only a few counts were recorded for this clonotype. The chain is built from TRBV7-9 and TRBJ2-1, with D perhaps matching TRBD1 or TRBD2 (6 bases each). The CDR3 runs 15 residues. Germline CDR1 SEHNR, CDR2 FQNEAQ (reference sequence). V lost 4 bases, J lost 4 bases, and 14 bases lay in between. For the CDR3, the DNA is TGTGCCAGCAGCTGGGGGGCTAGCGAGTACAATGAGCAGTTCTTC. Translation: CASSWGASEYNEQFF. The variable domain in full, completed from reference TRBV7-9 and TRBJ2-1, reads DTGVSQNPRHKITKRGQNVTFRCDPISEHNRLYWYRQTLGQGPEFLTYFQNEAQLEKSRLLSDRFSAERPKGSFSTLEIQRTEQGDSAMYLCASSWGASEYNEQFFGPGTRLTVL.

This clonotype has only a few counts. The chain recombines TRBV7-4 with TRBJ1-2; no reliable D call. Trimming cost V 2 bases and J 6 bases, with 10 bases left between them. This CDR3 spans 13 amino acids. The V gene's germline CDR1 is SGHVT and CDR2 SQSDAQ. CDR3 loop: CASSLIWGDGYTF. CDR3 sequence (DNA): TGTGCCAGCAGCTTAATTTGGGGAGATGGCTACACCTTC. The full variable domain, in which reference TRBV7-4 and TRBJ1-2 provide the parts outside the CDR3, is GAGVSQSPRYKVAKRGRDVALRCDSISGHVTLYWYRQTLGQGSEVLTYSQSDAQRDKSGRPSGRFSAERPERSVSTLKIQRTEQGDSAVYLCASSLIWGDGYTFGSGTRLTVV.

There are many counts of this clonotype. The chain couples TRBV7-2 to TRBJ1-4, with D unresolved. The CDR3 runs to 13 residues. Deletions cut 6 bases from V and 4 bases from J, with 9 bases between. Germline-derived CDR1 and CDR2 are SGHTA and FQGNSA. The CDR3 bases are TGTGCCAGCAGTGGAGGGTTTAATGAAAAACTGTTTTTT. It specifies CASSGGFNEKLFF. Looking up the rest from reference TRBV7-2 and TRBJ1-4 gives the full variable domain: GAGVSQSPSNKVTEKGKDVELRCDPISGHTALYWYRQSLGQGLEFLIYFQGNSAPDKSGLPSDRFSAERTGGSVSTLTIQRTQQEDSAVYLCASSGGFNEKLFFGSGTQLSVL.

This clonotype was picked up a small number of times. The DNA of the CDR3 is TGTGCCAGCAGTCCCCTGGAGGGTTATATGGGCTACACCTTC. It yields the protein CASSPLEGYMGYTF. The V and J genes are TRBV27 and TRBJ1-2; D is unclear. The germline CDR1 and CDR2 sequences are MNHEY and SMNVEV (reference sequence). The germline V and J ends were trimmed by 5 bases and 8 bases, with 18 bases remaining between them. The CDR3 sequence is 14 residues long.

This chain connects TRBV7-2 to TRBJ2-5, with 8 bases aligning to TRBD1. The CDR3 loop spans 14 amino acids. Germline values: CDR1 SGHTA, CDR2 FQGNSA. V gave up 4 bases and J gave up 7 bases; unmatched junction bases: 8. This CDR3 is CASSSGQAAGTQYF. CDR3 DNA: TGTGCCAGCAGCTCGGGACAGGCCGCGGGGACCCAGTACTTC.

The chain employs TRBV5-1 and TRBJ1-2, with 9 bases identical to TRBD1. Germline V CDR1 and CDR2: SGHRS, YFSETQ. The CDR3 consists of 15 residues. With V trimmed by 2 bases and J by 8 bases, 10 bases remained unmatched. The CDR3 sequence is CASSFGLGDRDGYTF. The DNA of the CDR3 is TGCGCCAGCAGCTTCGGGCTTGGGGACAGGGACGGCTACACCTTC.

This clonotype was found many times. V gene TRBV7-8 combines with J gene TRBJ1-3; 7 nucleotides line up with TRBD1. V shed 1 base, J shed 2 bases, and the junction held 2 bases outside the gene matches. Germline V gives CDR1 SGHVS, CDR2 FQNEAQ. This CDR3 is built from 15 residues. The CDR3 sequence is CASSLVQGAGNTIYF. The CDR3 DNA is TGTGCCAGCAGCTTAGTGCAGGGGGCTGGAAACACCATATATTTT.

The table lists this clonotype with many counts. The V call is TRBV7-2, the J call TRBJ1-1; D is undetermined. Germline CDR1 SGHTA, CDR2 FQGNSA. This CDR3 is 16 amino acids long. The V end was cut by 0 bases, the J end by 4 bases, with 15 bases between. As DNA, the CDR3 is TGTGCCAGCAGCTTAGCGCGATCGGGAGGCCGCACTGAAGCTTTCTTT. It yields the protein CASSLARSGGRTEAFF.